This T cell receptor beta chain comes out of a study of CD8+ T cells in alopecia areata. Study-level information: For the treated group, dosing was oral tofacitinib at 5 to 10 mg twice daily.

Treatment: oral pan-JAK inhibitor, 5-10 mg twice daily. Punch biopsies of lesional scalp, plus peripheral blood, were taken from alopecia areata patients. Study results and caveats: Scalp clonality dropped significantly under tofacitinib, as did expanded CD8+ top-100 clones.

Extracted from the samples, RNA was reverse transcribed into cDNA to serve as the sequencing template. Measured with immunoSEQ multiplex PCR; TCRdb has only the in-frame clones, and not every one. This table has fewer than 250,000 clones, around three fifths appearing once. This clone was seen a single time. Its antigen is undetermined. Germline V gene lookup returns CDR1 SGHRS and CDR2 YFSETQ. V was pared by 0 bases and J by 8 bases, with 6 bases between. This CDR3 is built from 13 residues. This chain joins TRBV5-1 and TRBJ1-6; no clear D. The sample here was CD4+ T cells sorted from blood, taken around week 50, from a patient treated with tofacitinib. The receptor was derived from a human donor with alopecia areata. CDR3 DNA sequence: TGCGCCAGCAGCTTGGGAACGGATTCACCCCTCCACTTT. Translating gives CASSLGTDSPLHF. Looking up the rest from reference TRBV5-1 and TRBJ1-6 gives the full variable domain: KAGVTQTPRYLIKTRGQQVTLSCSPISGHRSVSWYQQTPGQGLQFLFEYFSETQRNKGNFPGRFSGRQFSNSRSEMNVSTLELGDSALYLCASSLGTDSPLHFGNGTRLTVT.